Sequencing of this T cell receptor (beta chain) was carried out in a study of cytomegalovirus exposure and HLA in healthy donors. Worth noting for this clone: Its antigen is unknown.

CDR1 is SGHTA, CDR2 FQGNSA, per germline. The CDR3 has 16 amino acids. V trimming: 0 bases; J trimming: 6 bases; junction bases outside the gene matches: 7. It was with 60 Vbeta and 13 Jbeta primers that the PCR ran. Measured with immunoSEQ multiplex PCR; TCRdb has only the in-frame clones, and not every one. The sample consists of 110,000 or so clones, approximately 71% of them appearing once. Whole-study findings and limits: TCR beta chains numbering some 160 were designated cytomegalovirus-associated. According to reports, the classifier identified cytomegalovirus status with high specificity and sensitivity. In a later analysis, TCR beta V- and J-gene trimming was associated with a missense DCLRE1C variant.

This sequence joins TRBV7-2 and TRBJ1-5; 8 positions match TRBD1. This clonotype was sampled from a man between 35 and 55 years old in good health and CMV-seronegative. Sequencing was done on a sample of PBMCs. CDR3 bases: TGTGCCAGCAGCTTAGCCGGGACAGGTAATAGTCAGCCCCAGCATTTT. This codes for CASSLAGTGNSQPQHF.